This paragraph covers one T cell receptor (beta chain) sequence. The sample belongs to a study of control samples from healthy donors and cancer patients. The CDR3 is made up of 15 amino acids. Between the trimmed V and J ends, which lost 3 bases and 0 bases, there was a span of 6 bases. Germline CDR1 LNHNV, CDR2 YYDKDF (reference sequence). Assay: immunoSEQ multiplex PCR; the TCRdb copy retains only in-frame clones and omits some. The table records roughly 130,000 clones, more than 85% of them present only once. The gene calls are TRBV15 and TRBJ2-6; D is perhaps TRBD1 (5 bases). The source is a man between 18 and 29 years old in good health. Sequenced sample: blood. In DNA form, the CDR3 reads TGTGCCACCAGCAGTGACAGCTCTGGGGCCAACGTCCTGACTTTC. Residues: CATSSDSSGANVLTF.